Below are 17 T cell receptor beta chains sequenced from a single sample in a study of T cells in localized non-small cell lung cancer (dated by TCRdb to 2019 to 2021). To prepare the library, the immunoSEQ multiplex PCR assay was applied. TCRdb limited this immuneACCESS table to in-frame rearrangements with V and J called. A share of clones is missing; checked studies link under half to unresolved V genes, and the rest is unexplained. The sample table shows around 83,000 clones, and roughly 80% are seen once. Roughly 21% of the sample goes to the ten largest clones. The starting material was PBMCs, obtained before any cancer treatment. All receptors derive from a man aged 40 to 70 with stage II squamous cell lung carcinoma.

The chain combines TRBV6-6 with TRBJ1-2, with D possibly matching TRBD1 (5 bases). The CDR3 has 15 amino acids. CDR1 and CDR2 from the germline V gene are MNHNY and SVGAGI (reference sequence). The V and J ends lost 5 bases and 1 base respectively, with 14 bases between them. In DNA, the CDR3 is TGTGCCAGCAGTAAGCTCGGGACCGGTAACTATGGCTACACCTTC. Its translation: CASSKLGTGNYGYTF.

Only a few counts were recorded for this clone. V is TRBV19 and J is TRBJ1-5; 8 bases agree with TRBD1. CDR3 size: 15 residues. V shed 5 bases, J shed 7 bases, and the junction held 10 bases outside the gene matches. Germline-derived CDR1 and CDR2 are LNHDA and SQIVND (reference sequence). As DNA, the CDR3 is TGTGCCAGTAGTTCCAGACAGGGGAGTGGGCAGCCCCAGCATTTT. This translates into CASSSRQGSGQPQHF.

Comments on this clone: This sample includes further DNA sequences coding for the same CDR3. This sequence joins TRBV7-3 and TRBJ2-1; 7 positions match TRBD2. This CDR3 contains 16 residues. V shed 1 base and J 1 base; nucleotides not matched to a gene: 4. Germline CDR1 SGHTA, CDR2 FQGTGA. This CDR3 is CASSLNPGGSYNEQFF. CDR3 bases: TGTGCCAGCAGCTTAAATCCGGGAGGTTCCTACAATGAGCAGTTCTTC.

The rearrangement links TRBV6-6 to TRBJ2-2; tentatively, D is TRBD2 (5 bases). The V and J ends lost 4 bases and 4 bases respectively, with 16 bases between them. The CDR3 extends over 16 amino acids. Germline V CDR1 and CDR2: MNHNY, SVGAGI (reference sequence). CDR3: CASSSARGQGTGELFF. CDR3 DNA: TGTGCCAGCAGTTCCGCCCGGGGTCAAGGCACCGGGGAGCTGTTTTTT.

This chain connects TRBV7-2 to TRBJ2-1; TRBD2 agrees at 13 bases. The V and J ends lost 1 base and 9 bases, in that order; junction bases with no gene match: 9. CDR1 is SGHTA, CDR2 FQGNSA, per germline. This CDR3 contains 17 residues. DNA for the CDR3: TGTGCCAGCAGCTTAGAAAGGGGACTAGCGGGAATGGGTGAGCAGTTCTTC. This encodes CASSLERGLAGMGEQFF.

This rearrangement joins TRBV30 to TRBJ2-7; 12 bases line up with TRBD2. Germline CDR1 is GTSNPN and CDR2 is SVGIG (reference sequence). CDR3 length: 13 residues. The V segment lost 4 bases and the J segment 7 bases; nucleotides outside the gene matches: 5. CDR3 loop: CAWKTSGSKEQYF. CDR3 nucleotide sequence: TGTGCCTGGAAGACTAGCGGGAGTAAAGAGCAGTACTTC. Full variable domain (remainder filled in from reference TRBV30 and TRBJ2-7): SQTIHQWPATLVQPVGSPLSLECTVEGTSNPNLYWYRQAAGRGLQLLFYSVGIGQISSEVPQNLSASRPQDRQFILSSKKLLLSDSGFYLCAWKTSGSKEQYFGPGTRLTVT.

This clone was found once. Other DNA sequences within the sample encode an identical CDR3. V and J are TRBV5-1 and TRBJ2-1; D gene uncertain. This CDR3 region has 15 residues. Trimming left V 0 bases short and J 0 bases short, with 7 bases between. The germline gives CDR1 SGHRS, CDR2 YFSETQ. The CDR3 region has the DNA TGCGCCAGCAGCTTGGGGCAGACCTCCTACAATGAGCAGTTCTTC. This sequence encodes CASSLGQTSYNEQFF.

The V call is TRBV6-1, the J call TRBJ1-2; D is uncertain. The CDR3 has 14 amino acids. CDR1 is MNHNS and CDR2 is SASEGT in the germline V gene. Trimming took off 3 bases at V and 4 bases at J, with 12 bases between the two ends. The CDR3 reads CASSESGTAYGYTF. Here the CDR3 DNA reads TGTGCCAGCAGTGAGTCGGGCACGGCCTATGGCTACACCTTC.

The chain carries TRBV4-1 and TRBJ1-2; no definite D call. CDR3 length: 13 residues. The germline V gene encodes CDR1 MGHRA and CDR2 YSYEKL. V dropped 0 bases and J dropped 7 bases, with 9 bases sitting between them. The CDR3 bases are TGCGCCAGCAGCCAAGATTACGGACGTGGCTACACCTTC. It codes for CASSQDYGRGYTF.

This chain joins TRBV14 and TRBJ2-7; 9 nucleotides align to TRBD1. CDR3 length: 16 residues. Unmatched junction bases numbered 13, after V lost 3 bases and J lost 7 bases. Germline loops: CDR1 SGHDN, CDR2 FVKESK. Written as DNA, the CDR3 is TGTGCCAGCAGCCACTCCCCGGGACAGGGCCGGCCGGAGCAGTACTTC. Its translation: CASSHSPGQGRPEQYF.

V gene TRBV6-6 combines with J gene TRBJ2-5, with a tentative D call TRBD2 (5 bases). This CDR3 has 14 residues. The V end lost 6 bases, the J end lost 5 bases, and 16 bases lay between the germline ends. The V gene's germline CDR1 is MNHNY and CDR2 SVGAGI (reference sequence). The CDR3 DNA follows: TGTGCCAGCAGGAAGGGAACGGGAATGGAGACCCAGTACTTC. Translation gives CASRKGTGMETQYF.

V gene TRBV13 combines with J gene TRBJ2-7; D remains ambiguous. Per the germline V gene, CDR1 is PRHDT and CDR2 is FYEKMQ (reference sequence). The CDR3 is 16 residues long. The V gene lost 0 bases and the J gene lost 6 bases, with 18 bases spanning the gap. Written as DNA, the CDR3 is TGTGCCAGCAGCTTAGGCCTCTCCGCGTATGACGGCGAGCAGTACTTC. As protein: CASSLGLSAYDGEQYF.

The gene calls are TRBV7-9 and TRBJ1-2; TRBD1 aligns across 8 bases. This CDR3 contains 16 residues. Germline V gives CDR1 SEHNR, CDR2 FQNEAQ (reference sequence). Unmatched junction bases numbered 11, after V lost 4 bases and J lost 4 bases. The CDR3 DNA reads as TGTGCCAGCAGCTCCTGGACAGGGCGGACGGTCTATGGCTACACCTTC. Amino acid sequence: CASSSWTGRTVYGYTF.

The rearrangement uses TRBV19 and TRBJ2-1; 8 positions agree with TRBD1. V lost 9 bases and J lost 3; bases outside the gene matches: 10. Germline V gene lookup returns CDR1 LNHDA and CDR2 SQIVND (reference sequence). The CDR3 consists of 15 residues. In DNA, the CDR3 is TGTGCCAGCCGTAAAGACAGGGGAGGCTACAATGAGCAGTTCTTC. Amino acid sequence: CASRKDRGGYNEQFF.

V and J are TRBV7-3 and TRBJ2-5; TRBD1 might be the D (6 bases). Trimming left V 1 base short and J 4 bases short, with 13 bases between. CDR1 is SGHTA, CDR2 FQGTGA, per germline. The CDR3 spans 15 residues. The CDR3 DNA follows: TGTGCCAGCAGCTTAAACAGGGCCTTAGGAGAGACCCAGTACTTC. It encodes CASSLNRALGETQYF.

V gene TRBV7-9 combines with J gene TRBJ1-1; D is uncertain. Germline CDR1 is SEHNR and CDR2 is FQNEAQ (reference sequence). The CDR3 has 14 amino acids. V lost 5 bases and J lost 1, with 11 bases in between. This CDR3 reads CASSLGQTNTEAFF. The CDR3 DNA reads TGTGCCAGCAGCCTCGGGCAGACGAACACTGAAGCTTTCTTT.

The V gene is TRBV5-6, the J gene TRBJ2-3; D is ambiguous. Germline values: CDR1 SGHDT, CDR2 YYEEEE. CDR3 length: 15 amino acids. Between the trimmed V and J ends, which lost 2 bases and 0 bases, there was a span of 10 bases. The CDR3 nucleotides read TGTGCCAGCAGCTTAAAAGCGTTAAGCACAGATACGCAGTATTTT. Protein sequence: CASSLKALSTDTQYF.